The clone carrying this T cell receptor (beta chain) has just one count. In the authors' methods: Amplification of reference gene primers was used by the study to estimate nucleated cell counts. Clones were read by immunoSEQ multiplex PCR, and TCRdb kept only the in-frame ones, dropping some. V and J calls and clone size follow that table, whereas D and trimming were derived from the DNA. The data hold tens of thousands of clones, with about 90% observed a single time. These data are taken from a study of blood T cell repertoires in COVID-19. About the research overall: The study drew acute and convalescent COVID-19 samples from the United States, Italy and Spain. The analysed material was cDNA or gDNA that came from T cells, B-cell-depleted T cells, or PBMCs.

The CDR3 covers 14 residues. Trimming removed 1 base from V and 2 bases from J, with 8 bases in between. The germline V gene has CDR1 MDHEN and CDR2 SYDVKM. Input material: peripheral blood. The clonotype comes from a woman in her seventies with active COVID-19. The chain joins TRBV28 to TRBJ1-1, with no clear D. The CDR3 protein is CASSLSVYNTEAFF. The CDR3, as DNA: TGTGCCAGCAGTTTATCGGTGTACAACACTGAAGCTTTCTTT. The variable domain in full, completed from reference TRBV28 and TRBJ1-1, reads DVKVTQSSRYLVKRTGEKVFLECVQDMDHENMFWYRQDPGLGLRLIYFSYDVKMKEKGDIPEGYSVSREKKERFSLILESASTNQTSMYLCASSLSVYNTEAFFGQGTRLTVV.